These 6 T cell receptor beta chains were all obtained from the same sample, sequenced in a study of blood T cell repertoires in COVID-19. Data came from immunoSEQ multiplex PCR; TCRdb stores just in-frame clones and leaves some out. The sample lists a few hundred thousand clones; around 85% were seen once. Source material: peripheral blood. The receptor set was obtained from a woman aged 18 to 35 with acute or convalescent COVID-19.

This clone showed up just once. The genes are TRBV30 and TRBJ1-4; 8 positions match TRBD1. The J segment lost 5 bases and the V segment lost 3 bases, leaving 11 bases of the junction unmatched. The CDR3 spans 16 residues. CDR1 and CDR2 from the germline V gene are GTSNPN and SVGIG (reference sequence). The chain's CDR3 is CAWRSGQERRNEKLFF. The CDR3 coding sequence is TGTGCCTGGAGATCGGGACAGGAGAGACGGAATGAAAAACTGTTTTTT. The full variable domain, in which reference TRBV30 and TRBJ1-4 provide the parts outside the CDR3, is SQTIHQWPATLVQPVGSPLSLECTVEGTSNPNLYWYRQAAGRGLQLLFYSVGIGQISSEVPQNLSASRPQDRQFILSSKKLLLSDSGFYLCAWRSGQERRNEKLFFGSGTQLSVL.

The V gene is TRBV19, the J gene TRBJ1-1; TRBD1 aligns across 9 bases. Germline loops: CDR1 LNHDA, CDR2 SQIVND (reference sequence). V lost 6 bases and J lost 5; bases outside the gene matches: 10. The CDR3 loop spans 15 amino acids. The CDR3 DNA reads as TGTGCCAGTAGCGTTAAACAGGGGGCGAGGACTGAAGCTTTCTTT. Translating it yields CASSVKQGARTEAFF. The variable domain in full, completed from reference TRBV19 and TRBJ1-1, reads DGGITQSPKYLFRKEGQNVTLSCEQNLNHDAMYWYRQDPGQGLRLIYYSQIVNDFQKGDIAEGYSVSREKKESFPLTVTSAQKNPTAFYLCASSVKQGARTEAFFGQGTRLTVV.

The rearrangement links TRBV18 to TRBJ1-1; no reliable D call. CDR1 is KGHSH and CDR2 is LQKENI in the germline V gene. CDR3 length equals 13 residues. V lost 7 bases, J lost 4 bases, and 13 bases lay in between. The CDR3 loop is CASFVREGTEAFF. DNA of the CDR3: TGTGCCAGCTTCGTTAGGGAGGGCACTGAAGCTTTCTTT.

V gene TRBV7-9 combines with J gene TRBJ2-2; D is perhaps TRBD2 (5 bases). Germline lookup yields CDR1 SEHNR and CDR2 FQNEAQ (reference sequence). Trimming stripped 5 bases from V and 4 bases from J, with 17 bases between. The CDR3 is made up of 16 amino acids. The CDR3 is CASSPSVGGSTGELFF. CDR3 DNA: TGTGCCAGCAGCCCCAGTGTTGGTGGGAGCACCGGGGAGCTGTTTTTT.

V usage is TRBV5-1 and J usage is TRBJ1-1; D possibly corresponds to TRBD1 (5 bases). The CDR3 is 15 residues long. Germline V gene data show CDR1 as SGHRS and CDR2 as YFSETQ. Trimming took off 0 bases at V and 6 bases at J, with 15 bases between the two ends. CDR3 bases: TGCGCCAGCAGCTTGGCCGGCGGGGCTTTGGCTGAAGCTTTCTTT. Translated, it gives CASSLAGGALAEAFF.

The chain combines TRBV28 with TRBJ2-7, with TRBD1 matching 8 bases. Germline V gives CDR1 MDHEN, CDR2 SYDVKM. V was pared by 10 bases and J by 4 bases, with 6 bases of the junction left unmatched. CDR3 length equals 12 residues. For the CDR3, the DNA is TGTGCCACGGTCGACAGGGGATACGAGCAGTACTTC. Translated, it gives CATVDRGYEQYF.